This TCR beta chain was captured in a study of shared clonotypes between healthy human individuals. Study-level points and caveats: Few donors limited the genetic and exposure-history diversity represented.

The CDR3 extends over 16 amino acids. The V end lost 2 bases, the J end lost 6 bases, and 21 bases lay between the germline ends. Looked up from germline, CDR1 is SGHDT and CDR2 is YYEEEE. With regard to this clone: As yet, its antigen is unknown.

An assay was performed, and its level was deep. Genomic DNA of each subset was evenly split across several immunoSEQ plates. Using ten immunoSEQ deep assay plates, investigators sequenced unsorted PBMC DNA. Only in-frame clones appear in the TCRdb table, and some are missing; sequencing was by immunoSEQ multiplex PCR. The table records about 490,000 clones, 81% of them present only once. The sequenced sample consisted of PBMCs. The clonotype comes from a middle-aged woman in good health. Some clones in this sample may be carry-over from other donors' samples. The chain combines TRBV5-6 with TRBJ2-7; D might be TRBD1 or TRBD2, each matching 5 bases. The CDR3 DNA follows: TGTGCCAGCAGCTTTGGGGTGGGGGAAGGGGTCGGCGAGCAGTACTTC. It specifies CASSFGVGEGVGEQYF.